Given below is one TCR beta chain in context. The data belong to a study of blood T cell repertoires in COVID-19. Study-level background: The origin of the acute and convalescent COVID-19 samples was the United States, Italy and Spain. T cells, B-cell-depleted T cells, or PBMCs provided the cDNA or gDNA that served as material.

Original analysis: Cell counts per sample came from amplifying reference gene primers. The data were produced by immunoSEQ multiplex PCR, yet TCRdb's version contains in-frame clones alone and is incomplete. V and J calls and clone size follow that table, whereas D and trimming were derived from the DNA. The sample has about 95,000 clones, about 85% seen once. The CDR3 runs 13 residues. Deletions cut 8 bases from V and 9 bases from J, with 14 bases between. CDR1 is MNHEY and CDR2 is SVGAGI in the germline V gene. The TCR originated in a man of 80 years or more with active or convalescent COVID-19. V gene TRBV6-5 combines with J gene TRBJ1-6, with D perhaps TRBD1 (6 bases). Source material: peripheral blood. The CDR3 DNA reads TGTGCCAGCCACGGCATACAGGGTTCACCCCTCCACTTT. This gives the protein CASHGIQGSPLHF.